This entry concerns a single TCR beta chain. What it binds is not known. The sample belongs to a study of shared clonotypes between healthy human individuals. Study-level findings and limits: In contrast to clonotypes shared by all four donors, non-shared clonotypes had lower generation probabilities.

Sequenced by immunoSEQ multiplex PCR; TCRdb stores in-frame clones only, minus some. This sample yields approximately 1.1 million clones, of which about 84% are seen a single time; 0.4% to 0.55% belongs to the top ten. This CDR3 has 15 amino acids. Germline loops: CDR1 SGHTA, CDR2 FQGNSA. The germline V and J ends were trimmed by 5 bases and 7 bases, with 21 bases remaining between them. The source of this sequence is a man aged 18 to 29 in good health. Some clones in this sample may be carry-over from other donors' samples. The rearrangement joins TRBV7-2 to TRBJ2-7; possibly TRBD1 or TRBD2 for D (5 bases each). The material sequenced was memory CD4+ T cells from PBMCs. Subset described: CD45RA-negative fraction. CDR3 amino acids: CASSPQRGRSSEQYF. CDR3 sequence (DNA): TGTGCCAGCAGCCCCCAACGGGGCCGATCGAGTGAGCAGTACTTC.